This T cell receptor (beta chain) originates from a study of OX40 agonist ivuxolimab in advanced cancers. Background on the whole study: The costimulatory receptor OX40 (CD134) was targeted by ivuxolimab, a fully human IgG2 agonistic monoclonal antibody. Intravenous ivuxolimab was administered to patients every 2 weeks at six dose levels: 0.01, 0.1, 0.3, 1.5, 3 and 10 mg/kg. Among the roughly 52 dose-escalation patients, around 20 had hepatocellular carcinoma, approximately 15 melanoma, 9 renal cell carcinoma and 9 head and neck cancer. A male proportion of almost 85% and a mean age of approximately 60 years, ranging from roughly 23 to 90, were recorded for the dose-escalation cohort. Patients were allowed to have had prior anti-PD-1, anti-PD-L1 or anti-CTLA-4 therapy, and 40% to 45% of the dose-escalation patients had previously received checkpoint inhibitors. Partial responses were achieved by three dose-escalation patients, of whom one had hepatocellular carcinoma and two had cutaneous melanoma. Peripheral TCRbeta sequencing aimed to test whether ivuxolimab altered TCR sequence diversity and caused clonal T-cell expansion. The paper describes the monotherapy dose-escalation part (N = 52 patients) of the phase I trial of ivuxolimab. Results the study describes overall, beyond this receptor: After ivuxolimab, CD8+ T cells had more expanded clones than CD4+ T cells on average. Low levels of normalized T-cell clonal expansion were also seen in some patients who did not respond. In partial responders in the 0.1-3.0 mg/kg groups, normalized peripheral clonal expansion was found to be among the lowest, especially among CD8+ T cells. Clonal expansion of both CD4+ and CD8+ blood T cells was observed from baseline to week 6 at doses 0.1 to 3.0 mg/kg. The antigen specificity of the peripheral T cells that underwent clonal expansion was not determined.

V and J lose 0 bases and 4 bases, and a span of 7 bases separates them. CDR1 SGHDT and CDR2 YYEEEE were looked up in the germline V gene. The CDR3 numbers 13 residues from cysteine through phenylalanine. Here the CDR3 DNA is all that survives: 39 bases in frame from base 1. For this clone: Its antigen is currently not known. Per-base qualities were not stored, and no clone one base away is much larger.

The trial excluded patients who had a history of autoimmune disease or were on systemic immunosuppression. In every dose cohort, peripheral blood was drawn for TCR sequencing at baseline, cycle 4 day 1, and cycle 7 day 1. The samples were drawn from a first-in-human, open-label, multicenter phase I dose-escalation trial of ivuxolimab. The trial enrolled adults with locally advanced or metastatic head and neck squamous cell, hepatocellular, melanoma or renal cell carcinoma. CD4+ and CD8+ T cells were sorted separately from peripheral blood before TCR sequencing. For sequencing of the TCRbeta CDR3 region, genomic DNA was extracted from the sorted cells. The immunoSEQ Assay was used for sequencing of TCRbeta CDR3 regions. TCRdb obtained this table from immuneACCESS and retained in-frame rearrangements with V and J assigned. These tables miss some clones; where compared with another copy, unresolved V genes account for less than half of the shortfall, and the remainder is unexplained. The sample table contains roughly 60,000 clones; only one count was recorded for about 89% of them. Of the sample, 5% to 6% is held by the ten largest clones.

The TCR comes from an adult with an advanced solid tumor such as melanoma, head and neck, liver or kidney cancer. The source was CD4+ or CD8+ T cells sorted from blood, collected in a trial of the OX40 agonist ivuxolimab. The chain was built from TRBV5-6 and TRBJ1-2, and possibly TRBD1, on 5 matching bases. For the CDR3, the sequence is CASSLGGAYGYTF. The DNA is TGTGCCAGCAGCTTGGGAGGGGCCTATGGCTACACCTTC.